This entry concerns a single T cell receptor beta chain. Its antigen remains unidentified. This sample was included in a study of CD8 T cells in Susac syndrome. Study results and caveats: The TCR sequencing and HLA analysis in the study involved a relatively small number of individuals, as the study acknowledged.

The CDR3 extends over 14 amino acids. Trimming removed 4 bases at V and 8 bases at J, with 17 bases between. Germline-derived CDR1 and CDR2 are SGHTA and FQGNSA. With random hexamers, 0.5 to 1 ug RNA was reverse transcribed. One entry per CDR3 protein results from TCRdb running MiXCR on the immunoSEQ multiplex PCR reads. The table shows 150,000 or so distinct CDR3 sequences, with more than 85% occurring only once. Sequencing was done on a sample of CD4+ T cells from PBMCs. The V call is TRBV7-2, the J call TRBJ1-2; perhaps TRBD1 as D (5 bases). The source of this sequence is a human donor with Susac syndrome. This CDR3 reads CASSSGWGYGGYTF. The DNA for the CDR3 is TGTGCCAGCAGCTCCGGGTGGGGGTACGGCGGCTACACCTTC.